This record looks at one T cell receptor (beta chain) sequence and its context. Its antigen target is currently unknown. Nothing much larger sits one base from this clone, and base qualities are not available. TCRbeta CDR3 regions were sequenced with the immunoSEQ Assay. After extraction, genomic DNA underwent amplification by bias-controlled multiplex PCR, followed by high-throughput sequencing. The published analysis was carried out like this. To quantify the absolute abundance of every unique TCRbeta CDR3 region, sequences were collapsed and filtered. T cell fraction was estimated by normalization of TCRbeta template counts to usable DNA, with usable DNA being measured through amplification of reference genes present in all nucleated cells. Repertoire TCRs were annotated as SARS-CoV-2-specific by exact matching of V gene, CDR3 amino acid sequence and J gene to a known reactive TCR set. MIRA supplied the reference SARS-CoV-2 TCR set, which was filtered for enrichment in COVID-19-positive ImmuneCODE repertoires so that public or cross-reactive TCRs were removed. Drawing on the MIRA antigens, annotated TCRs were analysed further at the level of specific ORF or position within ORF. Breadth was defined as annotated unique rearrangements over total unique productive rearrangements; depth was the summed frequency of those rearrangements. Group comparisons of TCR breadth used two-sided Wilcoxon rank-sum tests. This is the immuneACCESS table as TCRdb keeps it, with only in-frame sequences that have V and J called. A part of the clones is gone; compared with another copy, unresolved V genes explain less than half, and the rest is unexplained. That table supplies the V and J calls and clone size; D and trimming were determined from the DNA. This sample comprises 380,000 or so clones, 83% of them detected only once. The top ten clonotypes cover about 8% of the sample.

Explained via the paper, the treatment or condition label denotes: 19 received Ad26.COV2.S at low or high dose, single or two shots; about 5 received placebo; per-sample allocation not given. For vaccine and placebo recipients, repertoires were sequenced using samples collected on day 63 after the first injection. Between 29 July and 7 August 2020, Cohort 1b enrolled about 27 adults aged 18-55 years at one site in Boston, USA. Ad26.COV2.S was a replication-incompetent adenovirus type 26 vector expressing a prefusion-stabilized SARS-CoV-2 spike protein from the original Wuhan strain. The CDR3 covers 15 residues, taking in both the cysteine and the phenylalanine. Just the 45-base CDR3 DNA is kept, in frame starting at base 1. Trimming accounts for 5 bases at V and 7 bases at J, while the number of junction bases matched to no gene is 12. CDR1 and CDR2, looked up from the germline V gene, are MNHEY and SVGAGI.

The sample belongs to a study of Ad26.COV2.S vaccination and SARS-CoV-2 variants listed by TCRdb under 2021. In the study overall: Vaccine-arm donors were drawn from COV1001, a multicentre, randomized, double-blind, placebo-controlled phase I-IIa trial of Ad26.COV2.S in healthy adults. Ad26.COV2.S was administered intramuscularly at a dose of 5x10^10 or 1x10^11 viral particles, either as one shot or as two shots given 56 days apart. TCRbeta repertoire sequencing served as the tool for gauging how specific and how broad the SARS-CoV-2-reactive T cell receptors were following Ad26.COV2.S vaccination. A total of roughly 32 samples were included in the TCR-sequenced set, comprising roughly 19 Ad26.COV2.S vaccine recipients, 5 placebo recipients and 8 SARS-CoV-2 convalescent individuals. Trial participants were randomized into five groups of five: low-dose or high-dose Ad26.COV2.S given once or twice, or placebo on both occasions. Investigators did not know the trial group allocation while performing experiments and assessing outcomes.

The research as a whole found: Vaccine and placebo recipients had similar non-spike TCR breadth, a finding consistent with the vaccine containing only spike. The authors noted that the TCR breadth and depth analyses may have underestimated total T cell responses. The study was not powered for comparison of responses between vaccine doses or regimens. Substantial breadth of spike-specific CD8+ and CD4+ T cell responses was reported after vaccination. Higher spike-specific TCR breadth was observed in Ad26.COV2.S recipients than in placebo recipients (P = 0.0014).

Rearrangement joined TRBV6-5 to TRBJ1-1, with TRBD1 matching 8 junction bases. The origin of this receptor is a person between 18 and 65 years old who received the Ad26.COV2.S COVID-19 vaccine or a placebo. The sample in question was peripheral blood, obtained in a trial of Ad26.COV2.S vaccine versus placebo. The CDR3 is CASSRPSGGAGEAFF. The DNA reads as follows: TGTGCCAGCAGTCGCCCCTCAGGGGGCGCAGGTGAAGCTTTCTTT.